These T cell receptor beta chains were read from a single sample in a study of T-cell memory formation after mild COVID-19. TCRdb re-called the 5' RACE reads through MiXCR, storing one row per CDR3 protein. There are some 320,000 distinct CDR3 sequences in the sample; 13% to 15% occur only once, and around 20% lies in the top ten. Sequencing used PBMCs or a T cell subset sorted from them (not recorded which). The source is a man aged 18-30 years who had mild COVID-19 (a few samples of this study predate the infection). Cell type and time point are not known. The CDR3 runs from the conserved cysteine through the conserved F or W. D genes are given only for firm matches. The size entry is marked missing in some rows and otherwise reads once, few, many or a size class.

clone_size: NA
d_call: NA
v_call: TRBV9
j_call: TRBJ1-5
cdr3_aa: CASSVDTGGNQPQHF
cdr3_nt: TGTGCCAGCAGCGTAGATACGGGGGGCAATCAGCCCCAGCATTTT

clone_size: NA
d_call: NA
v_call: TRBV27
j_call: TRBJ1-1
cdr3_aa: CASRRTAPLEAFF
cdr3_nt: TGTGCCAGCAGACGGACAGCCCCCCTAGAAGCTTTCTTT

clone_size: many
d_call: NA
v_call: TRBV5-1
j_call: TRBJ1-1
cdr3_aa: CASSLDRAGTEAFF
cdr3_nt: TGCGCCAGCAGCTTGGACAGGGCGGGAACTGAAGCTTTCTTT

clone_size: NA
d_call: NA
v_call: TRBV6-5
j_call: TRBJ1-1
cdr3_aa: CASSPGGGYGAFF
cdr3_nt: TGTGCCAGCAGTCCGGGAGGGGGGTATGGAGCTTTCTTT

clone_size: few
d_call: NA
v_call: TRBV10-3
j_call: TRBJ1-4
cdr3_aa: CAISEARGRATNEKLFF
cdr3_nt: TGTGCCATCAGTGAGGCTCGGGGGCGGGCAACTAATGAAAAACTGTTTTTT

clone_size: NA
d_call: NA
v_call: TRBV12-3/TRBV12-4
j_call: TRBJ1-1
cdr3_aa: CASGQQGGGTEAFF
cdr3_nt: TGTGCCAGCGGTCAACAAGGGGGAGGGACTGAAGCTTTCTTT

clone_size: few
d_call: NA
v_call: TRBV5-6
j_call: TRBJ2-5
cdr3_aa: CASSLSSGAETQYF
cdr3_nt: TGTGCCAGCAGCTTGTCGTCGGGGGCAGAGACCCAGTACTTC

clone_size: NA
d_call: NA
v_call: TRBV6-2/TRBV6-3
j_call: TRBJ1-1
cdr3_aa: CASSYFQQKGLTEAFF
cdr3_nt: TGTGCCAGCAGTTACTTTCAACAGAAAGGTCTGACTGAAGCTTTCTTT

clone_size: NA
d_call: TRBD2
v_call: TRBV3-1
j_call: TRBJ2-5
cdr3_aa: CASSASGEIETQYF
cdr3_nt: TGTGCCAGCAGCGCTAGCGGGGAGATCGAGACCCAGTACTTC

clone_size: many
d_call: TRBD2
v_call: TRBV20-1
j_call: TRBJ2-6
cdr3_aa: CSASVTGGLPANVLTF
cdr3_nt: TGCAGTGCTAGTGTGACGGGGGGGCTCCCCGCCAACGTCCTGACTTTC

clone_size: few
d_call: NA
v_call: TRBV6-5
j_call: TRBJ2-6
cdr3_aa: CASKYGLSGANVLTF
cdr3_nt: TGTGCCAGCAAGTACGGGTTATCTGGGGCCAACGTCCTGACTTTC

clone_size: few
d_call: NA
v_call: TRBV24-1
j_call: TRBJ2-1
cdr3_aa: CATSDSMPPVWGHNEQFF
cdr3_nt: TGTGCCACCAGTGACTCCATGCCCCCGGTCTGGGGTCACAATGAGCAGTTCTTC

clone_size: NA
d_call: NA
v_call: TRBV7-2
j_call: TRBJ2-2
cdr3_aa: CASSSPQGTTRNTGELFF
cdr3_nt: TGTGCCAGCAGCTCTCCCCAGGGGACAACCCGTAACACCGGGGAGCTGTTTTTT

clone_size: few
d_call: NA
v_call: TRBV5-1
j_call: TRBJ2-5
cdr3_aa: CASGPTRGPNIQYF
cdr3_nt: TGCGCCAGCGGGCCAACCCGTGGACCCAATATCCAGTACTTC

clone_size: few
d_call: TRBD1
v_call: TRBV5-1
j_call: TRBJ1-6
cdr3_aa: CASSEPGQGNSPLHF
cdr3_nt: TGCGCCAGCAGCGAACCCGGACAGGGTAATTCACCCCTCCACTTT

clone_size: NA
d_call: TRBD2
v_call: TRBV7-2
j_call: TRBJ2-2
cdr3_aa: CASTASGAGELFF
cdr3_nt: TGTGCCAGCACCGCAAGCGGGGCCGGGGAGCTGTTTTTT

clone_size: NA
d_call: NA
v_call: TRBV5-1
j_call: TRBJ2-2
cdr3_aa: CASSLASTDTGELFF
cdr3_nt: TGCGCCAGCAGCTTGGCTAGTACCGACACCGGGGAGCTGTTTTTT

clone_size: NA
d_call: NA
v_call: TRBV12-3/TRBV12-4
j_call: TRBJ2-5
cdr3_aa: CASSSQSTQYF
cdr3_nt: TGTGCCAGCAGTTCGCAGTCGACCCAGTACTTC

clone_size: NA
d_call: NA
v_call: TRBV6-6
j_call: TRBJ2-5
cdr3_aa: CASSYSISRRRQETQYF
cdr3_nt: TGTGCCAGCAGTTACTCGATTTCCCGACGCAGGCAAGAGACCCAGTACTTC

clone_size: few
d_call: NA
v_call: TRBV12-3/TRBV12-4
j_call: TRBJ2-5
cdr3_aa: CASSFQQETQYF
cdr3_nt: TGTGCCAGCAGTTTTCAACAAGAGACCCAGTACTTC

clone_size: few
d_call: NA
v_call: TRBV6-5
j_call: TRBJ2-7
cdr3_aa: CASSYGTDSYEQYF
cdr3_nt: TGTGCCAGCAGTTATGGTACGGACTCCTACGAGCAGTACTTC

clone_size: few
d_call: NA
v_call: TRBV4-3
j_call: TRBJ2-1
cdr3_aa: CASSQGSGLYSEQFF
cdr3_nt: TGCGCCAGCAGCCAAGGTTCCGGGTTATATTCTGAGCAGTTCTTC

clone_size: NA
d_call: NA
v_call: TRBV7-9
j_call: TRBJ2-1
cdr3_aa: CASSPRGSAYNEQFF
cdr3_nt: TGTGCCAGCAGCCCTCGGGGAAGCGCCTACAATGAGCAGTTCTTC

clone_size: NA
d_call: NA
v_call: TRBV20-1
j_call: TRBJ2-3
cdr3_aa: CSAGTRAVTDTQYF
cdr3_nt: TGCAGTGCTGGTACTCGAGCCGTCACAGATACGCAGTATTTT

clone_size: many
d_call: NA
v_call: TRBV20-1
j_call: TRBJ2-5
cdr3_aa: CSARGQHQTQYF
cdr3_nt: TGCAGTGCTAGAGGCCAGCATCAGACCCAGTACTTC

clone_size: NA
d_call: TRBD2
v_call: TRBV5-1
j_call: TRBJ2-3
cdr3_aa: CASSSSGAPTDTQYF
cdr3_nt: TGCGCCAGCAGCTCTAGCGGGGCGCCCACAGATACGCAGTATTTT

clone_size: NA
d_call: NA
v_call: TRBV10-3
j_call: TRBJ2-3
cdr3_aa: CATDSTDTQYF
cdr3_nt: TGTGCCACCGATAGCACAGATACGCAGTATTTT

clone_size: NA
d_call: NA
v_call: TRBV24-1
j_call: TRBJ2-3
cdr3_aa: CATSDWGDPTDTQYF
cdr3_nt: TGTGCCACCAGTGATTGGGGAGATCCCACAGATACGCAGTATTTT

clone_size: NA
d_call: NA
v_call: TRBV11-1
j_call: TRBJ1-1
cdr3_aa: CASSLLRQRNTEAFF
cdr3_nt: TGTGCCAGCAGCTTACTAAGGCAGAGAAACACTGAAGCTTTCTTT

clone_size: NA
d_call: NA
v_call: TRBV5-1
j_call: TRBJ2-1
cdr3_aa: CASSGGLLNEQFF
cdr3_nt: TGCGCCAGCAGCGGTGGACTCCTCAATGAGCAGTTCTTC

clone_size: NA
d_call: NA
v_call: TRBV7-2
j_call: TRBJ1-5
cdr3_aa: CASSATMEIAPQHF
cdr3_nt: TGTGCCAGCAGCGCTACCATGGAGATCGCGCCCCAGCATTTT

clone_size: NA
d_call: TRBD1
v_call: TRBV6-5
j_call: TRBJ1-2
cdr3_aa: CASSKLRDRGYGYTF
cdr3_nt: TGTGCCAGCAGTAAACTCCGGGACAGGGGCTATGGCTACACCTTC

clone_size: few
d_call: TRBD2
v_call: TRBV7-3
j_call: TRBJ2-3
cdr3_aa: CASSRGARGGGTDTQYF
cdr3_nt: TGTGCCAGCAGTCGCGGAGCGCGGGGGGGCGGGACAGATACGCAGTATTTT

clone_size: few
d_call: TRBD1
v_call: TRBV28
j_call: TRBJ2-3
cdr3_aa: CASSLGTGHTDTQYF
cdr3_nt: TGTGCCAGCAGTTTAGGGACAGGCCACACAGATACGCAGTATTTT

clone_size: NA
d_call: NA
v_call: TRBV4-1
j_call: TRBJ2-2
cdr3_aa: CASSQVMSGELFF
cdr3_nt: TGCGCCAGCAGCCAAGTCATGTCCGGGGAGCTGTTTTTT

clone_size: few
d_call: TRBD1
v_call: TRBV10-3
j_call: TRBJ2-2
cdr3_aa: CAIRGQGATGELFF
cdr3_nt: TGTGCCATCAGAGGACAGGGGGCTACCGGGGAGCTGTTTTTT

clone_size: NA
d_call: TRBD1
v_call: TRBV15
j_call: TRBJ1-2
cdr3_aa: CATSRVRQGAFDGYTF
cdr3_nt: TGTGCCACCAGCAGAGTTAGGCAGGGGGCTTTCGATGGCTACACCTTC

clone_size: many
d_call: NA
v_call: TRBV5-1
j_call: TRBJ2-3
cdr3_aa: CASSSRRTDTQYF
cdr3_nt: TGCGCCAGCAGCTCCCGCCGGACAGATACGCAGTATTTT

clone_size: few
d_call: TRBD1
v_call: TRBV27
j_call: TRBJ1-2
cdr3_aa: CASSSTDRAVGYGYTF
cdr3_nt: TGTGCCAGCAGTTCGACCGACAGGGCGGTTGGCTATGGCTACACCTTC

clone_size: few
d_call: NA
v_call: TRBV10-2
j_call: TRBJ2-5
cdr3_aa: CASSDSLTQYF
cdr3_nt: TGCGCCAGCAGCGACAGCCTCACCCAGTACTTC

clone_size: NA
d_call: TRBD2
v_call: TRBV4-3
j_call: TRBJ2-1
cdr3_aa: CASSPRLAGGDEQFF
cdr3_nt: TGCGCCAGCAGCCCCCGACTAGCGGGGGGTGATGAGCAGTTCTTC

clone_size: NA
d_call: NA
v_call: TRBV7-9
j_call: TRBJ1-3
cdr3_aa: CASSPGLGLGNTIYF
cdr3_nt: TGTGCCAGTAGCCCAGGGCTTGGGCTCGGAAACACCATATATTTT

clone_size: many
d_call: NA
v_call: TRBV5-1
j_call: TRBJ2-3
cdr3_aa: CASSRTGPGAADTQYF
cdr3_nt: TGCGCCAGCAGCAGAACGGGCCCCGGGGCGGCAGATACGCAGTATTTT

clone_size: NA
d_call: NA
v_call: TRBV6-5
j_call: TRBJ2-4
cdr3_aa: CATSDSNIQYF
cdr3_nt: TGTGCCACCTCGGACAGTAACATTCAGTACTTC

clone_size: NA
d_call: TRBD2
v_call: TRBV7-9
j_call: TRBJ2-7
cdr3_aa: CASIRGGTYEQYF
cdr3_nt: TGTGCCAGCATCCGGGGGGGGACCTACGAGCAGTACTTC